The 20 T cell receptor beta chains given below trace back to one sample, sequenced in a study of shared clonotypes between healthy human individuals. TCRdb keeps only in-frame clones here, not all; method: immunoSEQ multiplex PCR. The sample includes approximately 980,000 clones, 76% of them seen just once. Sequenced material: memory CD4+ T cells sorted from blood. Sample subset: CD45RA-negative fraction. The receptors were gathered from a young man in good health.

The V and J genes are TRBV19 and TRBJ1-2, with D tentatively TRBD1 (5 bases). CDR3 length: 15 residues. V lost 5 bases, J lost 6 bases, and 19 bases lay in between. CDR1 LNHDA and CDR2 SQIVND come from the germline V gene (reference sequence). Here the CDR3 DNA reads TGTGCCAGTAGTGCAGGGACTGCACAATCCCATGGCTACACCTTC. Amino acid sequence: CASSAGTAQSHGYTF. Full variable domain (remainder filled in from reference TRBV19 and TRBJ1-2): DGGITQSPKYLFRKEGQNVTLSCEQNLNHDAMYWYRQDPGQGLRLIYYSQIVNDFQKGDIAEGYSVSREKKESFPLTVTSAQKNPTAFYLCASSAGTAQSHGYTFGSGTRLTVV.

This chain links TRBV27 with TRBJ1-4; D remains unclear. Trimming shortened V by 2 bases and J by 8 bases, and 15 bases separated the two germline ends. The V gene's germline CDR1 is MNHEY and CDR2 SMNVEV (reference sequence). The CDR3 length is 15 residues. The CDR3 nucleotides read TGTGCCAGCAGTTTAGTGGGCCCCCCGGGGGAAAAACTGTTTTTT. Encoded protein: CASSLVGPPGEKLFF. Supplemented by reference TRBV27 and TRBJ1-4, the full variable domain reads EAQVTQNPRYLITVTGKKLTVTCSQNMNHEYMSWYRQDPGLGLRQIYYSMNVEVTDKGDVPEGYKVSRKEKRNFPLILESPSPNQTSLYFCASSLVGPPGEKLFFGSGTQLSVL.

CDR3 in amino acids: CASSRGGGGWDEQYF. As DNA, the CDR3 is TGTGCCAGCAGCCGCGGAGGCGGGGGCTGGGACGAGCAGTACTTC. The rearrangement joins TRBV7-2 to TRBJ2-7, with a tentative D call TRBD2 (7 bases). This CDR3 is 15 amino acids long. The V and J ends lost 5 bases and 5 bases respectively, with 19 bases between them. In germline, CDR1 is SGHTA, CDR2 FQGNSA.

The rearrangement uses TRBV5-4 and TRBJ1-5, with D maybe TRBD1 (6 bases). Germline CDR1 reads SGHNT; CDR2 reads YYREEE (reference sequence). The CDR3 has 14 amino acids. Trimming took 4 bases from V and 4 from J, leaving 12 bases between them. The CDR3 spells CASSQGGVNQPQHF. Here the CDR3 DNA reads TGTGCCAGCAGCCAAGGGGGTGTAAATCAGCCCCAGCATTTT.

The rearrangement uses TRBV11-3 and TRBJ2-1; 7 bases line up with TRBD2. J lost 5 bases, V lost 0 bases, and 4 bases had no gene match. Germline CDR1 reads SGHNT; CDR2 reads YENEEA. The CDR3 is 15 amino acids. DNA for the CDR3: TGTGCCAGCAGCTTAGACGGGAGGCCTAACAATGAGCAGTTCTTC. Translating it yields CASSLDGRPNNEQFF.

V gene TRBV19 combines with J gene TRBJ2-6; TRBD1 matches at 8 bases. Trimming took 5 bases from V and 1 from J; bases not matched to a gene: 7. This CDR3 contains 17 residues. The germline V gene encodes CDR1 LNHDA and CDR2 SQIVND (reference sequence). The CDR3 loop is CASSLGQALSGANVLTF. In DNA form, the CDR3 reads TGTGCCAGTAGTTTGGGACAGGCCTTATCTGGGGCCAACGTCCTGACTTTC.

CDR3 coding DNA: TGTGCCAGCAGCTTAGAGTCGCGGGAGACCCAGTACTTC. Translated: CASSLESRETQYF. The chain is built from TRBV7-8 and TRBJ2-5; D is unclear. V was clipped by 1 base and J by 5 bases, with 8 bases between them. The CDR3 totals 13 residues. Looked up from germline, CDR1 is SGHVS and CDR2 is FQNEAQ.

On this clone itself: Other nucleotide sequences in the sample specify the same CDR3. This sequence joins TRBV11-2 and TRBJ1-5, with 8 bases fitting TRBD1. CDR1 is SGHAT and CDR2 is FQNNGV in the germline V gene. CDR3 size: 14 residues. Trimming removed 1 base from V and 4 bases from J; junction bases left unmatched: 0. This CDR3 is CASSLGQGNQPQHF. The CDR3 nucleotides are TGTGCCAGCAGCTTAGGACAGGGGAATCAGCCCCAGCATTTT.

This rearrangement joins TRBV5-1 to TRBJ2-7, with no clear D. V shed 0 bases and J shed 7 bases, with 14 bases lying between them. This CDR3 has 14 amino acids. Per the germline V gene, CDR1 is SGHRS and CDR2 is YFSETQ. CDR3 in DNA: TGCGCCAGCAGCTTGGATCCCCCCACTGGAGAGCAGTACTTC. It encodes CASSLDPPTGEQYF.

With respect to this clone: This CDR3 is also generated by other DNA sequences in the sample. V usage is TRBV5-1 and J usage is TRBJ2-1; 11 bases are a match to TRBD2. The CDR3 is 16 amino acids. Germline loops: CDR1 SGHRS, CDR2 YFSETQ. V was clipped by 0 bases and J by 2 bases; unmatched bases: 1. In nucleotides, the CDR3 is TGCGCCAGCAGCTTGGTAGCGGGAGGGACCTACAATGAGCAGTTCTTC. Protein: CASSLVAGGTYNEQFF.

Here the CDR3 DNA reads TGTGCCAGCAGCTTAGGCTACCAGACAGGGATCATCTCCTACGAGCAGTACTTC. This encodes CASSLGYQTGIISYEQYF. This rearrangement joins TRBV13 to TRBJ2-7; the match to TRBD1 covers 7 bases. Trimming at V came to 0 bases and at J to 0 bases, leaving 11 bases not matched to a gene. The germline CDR1 and CDR2 sequences are PRHDT and FYEKMQ (reference sequence). The CDR3 covers 18 residues.

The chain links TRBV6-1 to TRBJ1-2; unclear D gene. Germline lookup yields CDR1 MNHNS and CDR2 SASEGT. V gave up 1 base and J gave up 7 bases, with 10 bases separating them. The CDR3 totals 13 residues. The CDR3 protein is CASSEGAVGGYTF. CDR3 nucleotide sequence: TGTGCCAGCAGTGAAGGGGCCGTAGGTGGCTACACCTTC.

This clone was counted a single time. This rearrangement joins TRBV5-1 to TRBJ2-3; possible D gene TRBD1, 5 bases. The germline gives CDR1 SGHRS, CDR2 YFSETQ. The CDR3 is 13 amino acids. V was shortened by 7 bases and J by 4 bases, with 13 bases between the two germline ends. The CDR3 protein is CASRVGPADTQYF. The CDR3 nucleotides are TGCGCCAGCCGTGTGGGGCCCGCAGATACGCAGTATTTT. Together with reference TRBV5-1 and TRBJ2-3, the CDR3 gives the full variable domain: KAGVTQTPRYLIKTRGQQVTLSCSPISGHRSVSWYQQTPGQGLQFLFEYFSETQRNKGNFPGRFSGRQFSNSRSEMNVSTLELGDSALYLCASRVGPADTQYFGPGTRLTVL.

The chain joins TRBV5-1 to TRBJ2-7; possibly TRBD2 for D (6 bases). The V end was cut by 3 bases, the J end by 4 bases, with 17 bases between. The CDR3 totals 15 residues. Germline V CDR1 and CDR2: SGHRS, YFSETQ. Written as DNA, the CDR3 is TGCGCCAGCAGCTGGGGTGCGGGGTCGGAGTACGAGCAGTACTTC. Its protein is CASSWGAGSEYEQYF.

The CDR3 region is CASSLGLAGGSRGRETQYF. The CDR3 DNA reads TGTGCCAGCAGCTTGGGACTAGCGGGGGGATCGCGGGGGAGAGAGACCCAGTACTTC. The V and J genes are TRBV5-4 and TRBJ2-5; TRBD2 agrees at 13 bases. V lost 0 bases and J lost 4; bases outside the gene matches: 12. The CDR3 spans 19 residues. The germline CDR1 and CDR2 sequences are SGHNT and YYREEE (reference sequence).

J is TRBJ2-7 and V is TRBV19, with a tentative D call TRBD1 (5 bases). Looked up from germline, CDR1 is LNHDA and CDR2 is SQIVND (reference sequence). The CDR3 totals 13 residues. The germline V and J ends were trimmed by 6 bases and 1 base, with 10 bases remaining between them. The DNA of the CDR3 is TGTGCCAGTAGCGATACAGGATCCTACGAGCAGTACTTC. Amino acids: CASSDTGSYEQYF.

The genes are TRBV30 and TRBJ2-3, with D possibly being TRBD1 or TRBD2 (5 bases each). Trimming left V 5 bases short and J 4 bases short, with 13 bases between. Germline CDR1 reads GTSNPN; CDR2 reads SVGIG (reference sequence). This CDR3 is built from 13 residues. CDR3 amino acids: CAWRGLSADTQYF. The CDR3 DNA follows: TGTGCCTGGCGGGGCCTCTCGGCAGATACGCAGTATTTT.

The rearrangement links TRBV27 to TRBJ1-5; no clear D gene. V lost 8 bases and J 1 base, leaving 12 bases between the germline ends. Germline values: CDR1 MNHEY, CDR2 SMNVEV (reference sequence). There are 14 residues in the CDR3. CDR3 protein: CASAVLASNQPQHF. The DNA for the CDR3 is TGTGCCAGCGCCGTTTTGGCGAGCAATCAGCCCCAGCATTTT.

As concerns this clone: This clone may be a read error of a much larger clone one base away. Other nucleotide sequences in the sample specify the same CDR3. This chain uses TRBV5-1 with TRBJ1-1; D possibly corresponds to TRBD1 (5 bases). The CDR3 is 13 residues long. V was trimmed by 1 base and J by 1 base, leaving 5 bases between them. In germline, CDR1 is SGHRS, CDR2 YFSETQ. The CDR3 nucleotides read TGCGCCAGCAGCTTGAGGGGGAACACTGAAGCTTTCTTT. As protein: CASSLRGNTEAFF.

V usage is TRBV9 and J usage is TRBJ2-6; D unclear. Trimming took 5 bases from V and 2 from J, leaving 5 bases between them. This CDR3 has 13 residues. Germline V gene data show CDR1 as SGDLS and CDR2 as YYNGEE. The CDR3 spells CASSSAGANVLTF. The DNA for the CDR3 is TGTGCCAGCAGTTCGGCTGGGGCCAACGTCCTGACTTTC.